The 10 T cell receptor beta chains reported below all come from one sample, sequenced in a study of beta chain features in type 1 diabetes. Expressed TCRB transcripts were sequenced after all isolated RNA was converted to cDNA. Clones were sequenced by immunoSEQ multiplex PCR, and TCRdb holds only the in-frame ones, with some missing. Of approximately 400,000 clones detected, over 12% appear once; the ten largest clones hold more than 0.015%. The specimen sequenced was naive CD4+ T cells from blood. These receptors all stem from a woman aged 18-29 years in good health.

The chain joins TRBV30 to TRBJ2-7, with 12 bases aligning to TRBD2. The V segment lost 0 bases and the J segment 4 bases; nucleotides outside the gene matches: 10. This CDR3 is built from 17 residues. Germline V gives CDR1 GTSNPN, CDR2 SVGIG (reference sequence). For the CDR3, the DNA is TGTGCCTGGAGTGTGCTAGCGGGAGGGCATACAAAGTACGAGCAGTACTTC. The encoded protein is CAWSVLAGGHTKYEQYF.

The chain joins TRBV29-1 to TRBJ2-7; 10 bases match TRBD1. Trimming removed 6 bases from V and 3 bases from J; junction bases left unmatched: 5. The CDR3 totals 13 residues. The germline V gene encodes CDR1 SQVTM and CDR2 ANQGSEA. Here the CDR3 DNA reads TGCAGCGTGGGGACAGGGGCCTTCTACGAGCAGTACTTC. It is translated as CSVGTGAFYEQYF.

This sequence joins TRBV7-9 and TRBJ2-6, with 9 bases fitting TRBD2. V was clipped by 10 bases and J by 0 bases; unmatched bases: 13. Germline V gene sequence: CDR1 SEHNR, CDR2 FQNEAQ (reference sequence). This CDR3 has 18 residues. In DNA form, the CDR3 reads TGTGCCACGGAACTCGAGGCGGGAGGGATCTCTGGGGCCAACGTCCTGACTTTC. Encoded protein: CATELEAGGISGANVLTF.

This clone turned up a few times. This chain links TRBV5-1 with TRBJ2-1, with unresolved D. Looked up from germline, CDR1 is SGHRS and CDR2 is YFSETQ. V was clipped by 0 bases and J by 7 bases, with 11 bases between them. The CDR3 covers 14 residues. The CDR3: CASSLGNSLNEQFF. The CDR3 coding sequence is TGCGCCAGCAGCTTGGGTAATAGTCTGAATGAGCAGTTCTTC.

This clone was counted a few times. The sample holds other DNA sequences that translate to the same CDR3. This rearrangement joins TRBV28 to TRBJ2-7; 7 positions agree with TRBD1. V dropped 6 bases and J dropped 2; count of bases not matched to a gene: 4. The CDR3 loop spans 13 amino acids. In germline, CDR1 is MDHEN, CDR2 SYDVKM. The CDR3 region is CASSPGQTYEQYF. Written as DNA, the CDR3 is TGTGCCAGCAGCCCGGGACAGACCTACGAGCAGTACTTC.

This clone was seen more than once but under ten times. The chain has TRBV4-3 and TRBJ2-1; 7 bases are shared with TRBD2. The length of the CDR3 is 16 residues. J was trimmed by 7 bases and V by 0 bases; bases with no gene match: 9. Germline loops: CDR1 LGHNA, CDR2 YSLEER. CDR3 nucleotide sequence: TGCGCCAGCAGCCAAGACAGGTCTAGCGGAAGGAATGAGCAGTTCTTC. Protein: CASSQDRSSGRNEQFF.

This sequence joins TRBV7-2 and TRBJ2-1; TRBD2 agrees at 14 bases. The CDR3 spans 16 residues. Germline V gene sequence: CDR1 SGHTA, CDR2 FQGNSA. Trimming at V came to 5 bases and at J to 7 bases, leaving 7 bases not matched to a gene. CDR3 sequence: CASSRRGTSGSNEQFF. The CDR3 region has the DNA TGTGCCAGCAGCAGGAGAGGGACTAGCGGGAGTAATGAGCAGTTCTTC.

Only a few counts were recorded for this clone. DNA of the CDR3: TGTGCCAGCAGCCGGACAGGGTCGGGCCAAGAGACCCAGTACTTC. This translates into CASSRTGSGQETQYF. The J gene is TRBJ2-5, the V gene TRBV6-5, with 8 bases aligning to TRBD1. After removal of 6 bases from V and 1 base from J, the junction contained 7 bases not matched to a gene. Per the germline V gene, CDR1 is MNHEY and CDR2 is SVGAGI. The length of the CDR3 is 15 residues.

This chain connects TRBV25-1 to TRBJ2-3; D may be TRBD2 (6 bases). V was shortened by 7 bases and J by 2 bases, with 10 bases between the two germline ends. The germline gives CDR1 MGHDK, CDR2 SYGVNS. The CDR3 length is 13 residues. The CDR3 DNA reads TGTGCCAGCACGGGAGTCAACACAGATACGCAGTATTTT. Its translation is CASTGVNTDTQYF. The whole variable domain, filled in from reference TRBV25-1 and TRBJ2-3, reads EADIYQTPRYLVIGTGKKITLECSQTMGHDKMYWYQQDPGMELHLIHYSYGVNSTEKGDLSSESTVSRIRTEHFPLTLESARPSHTSQYLCASTGVNTDTQYFGPGTRLTVL.

The chain uses TRBV6-5 and TRBJ2-7; 8 bases are shared with TRBD2. After removal of 5 bases from V and 0 bases from J, the junction contained 6 bases not matched to a gene. Germline lookup yields CDR1 MNHEY and CDR2 SVGAGI. The CDR3 has 15 amino acids. In DNA, the CDR3 is TGTGCCAGCAGTACGGGGAGCGGGGGCTCCTACGAGCAGTACTTC. Protein sequence: CASSTGSGGSYEQYF.